This TCR beta chain was identified in a study of a mutant IDH1 vaccine in newly diagnosed glioma. Whole-study context: Administration of eight vaccinations to patients took place in weeks 1, 3, 5, 7, 11, 15, 19, 23. Treated patients, 62.5% male and approximately 40% female, averaged 40.4 years of age.

A note on this clone: What it binds is unknown.

Time point denoted: week 23, last vaccination. The investigators gave 300 ug of mutant IDH1 20-mer peptide in each vaccine dose, together with topical imiquimod. Method: immunoSEQ multiplex PCR; TCRdb's copy keeps in-frame clones and lacks some. In the table there are 25,000 to 35,000 clones, approximately 80% of which are singletons. Per germline, CDR1 MNHEY and CDR2 SVGAGI. V lost 7 bases, J lost 4 bases, and 6 bases stayed unmatched. This CDR3 region has 13 residues. The sample was PBMCs, taken from a glioma patient whose treatment included an IDH1 peptide vaccine. The receptor's source is a woman under 30 with glioma. The rearrangement links TRBV6-5 to TRBJ2-7, with TRBD2 identical over 8 bases. CDR3 nucleotides: TGTGCCAGCACCTCGGGAGGGGAGTACGAGCAGTACTTC. This translates into CASTSGGEYEQYF.